The 32 T cell receptor beta chains below come from one sample, sequenced in a study of blood T cell repertoires in COVID-19. Sequencing was performed with immunoSEQ multiplex PCR; in TCRdb, only in-frame clones are kept and a portion is missing. This table holds tens of thousands of clones, roughly 83% found once. Sequenced input: peripheral blood. Receptors originate from a man aged 50-60 years with active COVID-19.

The V gene is TRBV7-6, the J gene TRBJ1-5; TRBD1 is a possible D gene (6 bases). This CDR3 region has 14 residues. CDR1 is SGHVS and CDR2 is FNYEAQ in the germline V gene. V was cut by 5 bases and J by 3 bases, with 11 bases left in between. The CDR3 region is CASSAGAINQPQHF. The CDR3 coding sequence is TGTGCCAGCAGCGCAGGGGCGATCAATCAGCCCCAGCATTTT.

The V gene is TRBV7-9, the J gene TRBJ1-2; 8 bases are shared with TRBD1. Germline-derived CDR1 and CDR2 are SEHNR and FQNEAQ (reference sequence). The CDR3 has 17 amino acids. Trimming at V came to 1 base and at J to 1 base, leaving 8 bases not matched to a gene. CDR3 sequence: CASSLGGSTGDNYGYTF. The CDR3 bases are TGTGCCAGCAGCTTAGGGGGTTCGACAGGGGATAACTATGGCTACACCTTC.

This clone appeared a few times. The rearrangement links TRBV24-1 to TRBJ2-3; tentatively, D is TRBD1 (5 bases). CDR1 and CDR2 from the germline V gene are KGHDR and SFDVKD. V lost 4 bases to trimming and J lost 5 bases, with 12 bases between them. The CDR3 contains 14 residues. The CDR3 coding sequence is TGTGCCACCAGTGACGTCCAAGGGGTAGATACGCAGTATTTT. Translation: CATSDVQGVDTQYF.

V is TRBV3-1 (or the pseudogene TRBV3-2) and J is TRBJ2-4, with a tentative D call TRBD2 (5 bases). The length of the CDR3 is 13 residues. Trimming left V 3 bases short and J 11 bases short, with 14 bases between. Looked up from germline, CDR1 is LGHDT and CDR2 is YNNKEL (reference sequence). The CDR3 coding sequence is TGTGCCAGCAGCCAGGTCAGTGAGGGTTTTCAGTACTTC. Its translation: CASSQVSEGFQYF.

The V and J genes are TRBV18 and TRBJ1-5; 9 nucleotides match TRBD1. CDR1 and CDR2 (germline): KGHSH, LQKENI. J gave up 4 bases and V 0 bases, and 4 bases lay outside the gene matches. The CDR3 is 16 residues long. As DNA, the CDR3 is TGTGCCAGCTCACCACCGGGACAGGGAGGGAATCAGCCCCAGCATTTT. Its translation: CASSPPGQGGNQPQHF. The whole variable domain, remainder taken from reference TRBV18 and TRBJ1-5, is NAGVMQNPRHLVRRRGQEARLRCSPMKGHSHVYWYRQLPEEGLKFMVYLQKENIIDESGMPKERFSAEFPKEGPSILRIQQVVRGDSAAYFCASSPPGQGGNQPQHFGDGTRLSIL.

This clone was seen only a few times. The chain carries TRBV6-5 and TRBJ1-1; 7 nucleotides line up with TRBD1. The junction had 12 bases not matched to a gene; V was cut back by 2 bases and J by 12 bases. The CDR3 loop spans 14 amino acids. The germline V gene has CDR1 MNHEY and CDR2 SVGAGI. The DNA for the CDR3 is TGTGCCAGCAGTTACACAGAACAGGGGTTGAGTTCTTTCTTT. This codes for CASSYTEQGLSSFF.

V gene TRBV3-1 (or the pseudogene TRBV3-2) combines with J gene TRBJ1-3; maybe TRBD1 (5 bases). This CDR3 has 15 residues. V dropped 1 base and J dropped 4 bases, with 11 bases sitting between them. Germline CDR1 is LGHDT and CDR2 is YNNKEL (reference sequence). The CDR3 nucleotides are TGTGCCAGCAGCCAAGGCCAGGGAATCGGAAACACCATATATTTT. This gives the protein CASSQGQGIGNTIYF.

The genes are TRBV27 and TRBJ2-2; D not resolved. Deletions cut 6 bases from V and 2 bases from J, with 10 bases between. The CDR3 length is 14 residues. The germline gives CDR1 MNHEY, CDR2 SMNVEV (reference sequence). The CDR3 DNA follows: TGTGCCAGCAGATCCCCGAGCAACACCGGGGAGCTGTTTTTT. Translating it yields CASRSPSNTGELFF.

V gene TRBV6-2 or TRBV6-3 combines with J gene TRBJ2-4; a possible D gene is TRBD1 (5 bases). The CDR3 loop spans 16 amino acids. The ends were cut back, 0 bases at V and 0 bases at J, with 9 bases in the middle. Germline assignment: CDR1 MNHEY and CDR2 SVGEGT. The CDR3 sequence is CASSYSGRVAKNIQYF. The CDR3 region has the DNA TGTGCCAGCAGTTACTCGGGCAGGGTAGCCAAAAACATTCAGTACTTC.

This clone was observed once. The rearrangement joins TRBV7-9 to TRBJ2-3; the D gene is possibly TRBD2 (6 bases). Germline loops: CDR1 SEHNR, CDR2 FQNEAQ (reference sequence). This CDR3 is 15 amino acids long. Trimming left V 0 bases short and J 3 bases short, with 10 bases between. The CDR3 spells CASSLAGAGTDTQYF. For the CDR3, the DNA is TGTGCCAGCAGCTTAGCTGGCGCGGGGACAGATACGCAGTATTTT.

The chain employs TRBV5-1 and TRBJ2-3, with TRBD2 identical over 14 bases. The V segment lost 0 bases and the J segment 3 bases; nucleotides outside the gene matches: 0. The germline V gene encodes CDR1 SGHRS and CDR2 YFSETQ. The CDR3 has 16 amino acids. The CDR3 DNA is TGCGCCAGCAGCTTGGGGACTAGCGGGGGGACAGATACGCAGTATTTT. Amino acids: CASSLGTSGGTDTQYF.

This clone was detected once. This chain uses TRBV27 with TRBJ2-2; 7 bases agree with TRBD2. The V and J ends lost 0 bases and 6 bases, in that order; junction bases with no gene match: 7. The CDR3 has 16 residues. Germline V CDR1 and CDR2: MNHEY, SMNVEV (reference sequence). The CDR3 region has the DNA TGTGCCAGCAGTTTATCGGGGCGGGGGTGGTCCGGGGAGCTGTTTTTT. Translated: CASSLSGRGWSGELFF.

DNA of the CDR3: TGTGCCAGCAGTGGCTCGAGGGACAGGCATAACTCTAACTATGGCTACACCTTC. Amino acid sequence: CASSGSRDRHNSNYGYTF. This chain joins TRBV25-1 and TRBJ1-2; 8 positions agree with TRBD1. This CDR3 has 18 residues. J was trimmed by 0 bases and V by 4 bases; bases with no gene match: 13. Germline V gene sequence: CDR1 MGHDK, CDR2 SYGVNS.

The J gene is TRBJ2-7, the V gene TRBV28; a possible D gene is TRBD2 (5 bases). Germline assignment: CDR1 MDHEN and CDR2 SYDVKM. CDR3 length: 14 residues. The V gene lost 4 bases and the J gene lost 4 bases, with 14 bases spanning the gap. In DNA form, the CDR3 reads TGTGCCAGCAGTTCCGGACGGAGGAAGTACGAGCAGTACTTC. It yields the protein CASSSGRRKYEQYF.

V is TRBV5-6 and J is TRBJ1-1; TRBD1 agrees at 10 bases. This CDR3 spans 15 amino acids. Germline values: CDR1 SGHDT, CDR2 YYEEEE. The J segment lost 7 bases and the V segment lost 2 bases, leaving 8 bases of the junction unmatched. CDR3 protein: CASSFGTGDSGEAFF. CDR3 nucleotide sequence: TGTGCCAGCAGCTTTGGGACAGGGGATTCCGGTGAAGCTTTCTTT.

The chain uses TRBV28 and TRBJ1-1, with D possibly being TRBD1 (5 bases). Germline V gene lookup returns CDR1 MDHEN and CDR2 SYDVKM. The ends were cut back, 2 bases at V and 1 base at J, with 8 bases in the middle. The CDR3 is made up of 14 amino acids. The CDR3 loop reads CASSLGHENTEAFF. The CDR3, as DNA: TGTGCCAGCAGTTTAGGACACGAGAACACTGAAGCTTTCTTT.

CDR3 nucleotide sequence: TGTGCCATCAGTGCCCAGACAGCGAACTATGGCTACACCTTC. The encoded protein is CAISAQTANYGYTF. The chain uses TRBV10-3 and TRBJ1-2; tentatively, D is TRBD1 (5 bases). This CDR3 spans 14 amino acids. The germline V and J ends were trimmed by 4 bases and 2 bases, with 11 bases remaining between them. Germline CDR1 and CDR2: ENHRY and SYGVKD.

This chain uses TRBV19 with TRBJ1-5, with D perhaps matching TRBD1 (6 bases). The V gene's germline CDR1 is LNHDA and CDR2 SQIVND (reference sequence). V was pared by 4 bases and J by 3 bases, with 13 bases between. The CDR3 has 15 amino acids. CDR3 amino acids: CASSTSGVVNQPQHF. The CDR3, as DNA: TGTGCCAGTAGTACCTCAGGGGTGGTCAATCAGCCCCAGCATTTT.

The chain has TRBV18 and TRBJ2-1, with 7 nucleotides matching TRBD1. CDR1 is KGHSH, CDR2 LQKENI, per germline. The CDR3 sequence is 15 residues long. Unmatched junction bases numbered 7, after V lost 3 bases and J lost 5 bases. The CDR3, as DNA: TGTGCCAGCTCACCGGGACAGCCTCCGAACAATGAGCAGTTCTTC. Translation gives CASSPGQPPNNEQFF.

The chain has TRBV28 and TRBJ1-2; D unresolved. The V gene's germline CDR1 is MDHEN and CDR2 SYDVKM. V gave up 4 bases and J gave up 3 bases, with 6 bases separating them. The CDR3 is 12 residues long. Written as DNA, the CDR3 is TGTGCCAGCAGTTCCGGGGACTATGGCTACACCTTC. Translated: CASSSGDYGYTF.

This clone was seen just once. The gene calls are TRBV6-1 and TRBJ1-2; a weak D match, TRBD1 (5 bases). The germline V and J ends were trimmed by 1 base and 8 bases, with 14 bases remaining between them. CDR1 is MNHNS, CDR2 SASEGT, per germline. The CDR3 extends over 14 amino acids. CDR3 sequence (DNA): TGTGCCAGCAGTGAAGGCGGCAGGGTTGGGGGCTACACCTTC. Its protein is CASSEGGRVGGYTF.

The chain is built from TRBV10-1 and TRBJ1-1; no reliable D call. This CDR3 has 13 amino acids. The ends were cut back, 7 bases at V and 3 bases at J, with 12 bases in the middle. Looked up from germline, CDR1 is WNHNN and CDR2 is SYGVQD (reference sequence). CDR3 sequence reads: CASTPTVDTEAFF. The CDR3 nucleotides are TGCGCCAGCACCCCAACGGTGGACACTGAAGCTTTCTTT.

The chain has TRBV9 and TRBJ2-1; D is possibly TRBD2 (5 bases). The CDR3 has 14 residues. V lost 7 bases and J lost 6, with 17 bases in between. Germline V gene data show CDR1 as SGDLS and CDR2 as YYNGEE. CDR3 nucleotide sequence: TGTGCCAGCTCTCCTAGCCTGGGAAGCAATGAGCAGTTCTTC. Translating gives CASSPSLGSNEQFF.

This clone turned up a few times. This chain joins TRBV6-4 and TRBJ1-6; possible D gene TRBD1, 5 bases. The length of the CDR3 is 14 residues. Germline CDR1 is MRHNA and CDR2 is SNTAGT. Trimming took 0 bases from V and 9 from J, leaving 9 bases between them. The CDR3 nucleotides read TGTGCCAGCAGTGACTCGCAGGGAGGTTCACCCCTCCACTTT. Translating gives CASSDSQGGSPLHF.

The V gene is TRBV30, the J gene TRBJ1-2, with D hard to call. Germline-derived CDR1 and CDR2 are GTSNPN and SVGIG (reference sequence). V dropped 4 bases and J dropped 5 bases, with 14 bases sitting between them. The CDR3 runs to 13 residues. Written as DNA, the CDR3 is TGTGCCTGGACTCCCCCGAGGCCATATGGCTACACCTTC. This translates into CAWTPPRPYGYTF.

This clone was counted a single time. The chain carries TRBV11-3 and TRBJ2-7; D call uncertain. Trimming took 2 bases from V and 3 from J, leaving 14 bases between them. The CDR3 runs 15 residues. CDR1 and CDR2 from the germline V gene are SGHNT and YENEEA. CDR3: CASSLRGSKNYEQYF. CDR3 coding DNA: TGTGCCAGCAGCTTAAGAGGAAGTAAGAACTACGAGCAGTACTTC.

This chain links TRBV7-2 with TRBJ1-3, with TRBD1 matching over 9 bases. CDR1 is SGHTA, CDR2 FQGNSA, per germline. With V trimmed by 5 bases and J by 0 bases, 5 bases remained unmatched. This CDR3 is built from 16 residues. The CDR3 spells CASSPTGGNSGNTIYF. Written as DNA, the CDR3 is TGTGCCAGCAGCCCGACAGGGGGGAACTCTGGAAACACCATATATTTT.

The chain combines TRBV4-1 with TRBJ1-5; no clear D. The CDR3 is 14 amino acids. Germline V gives CDR1 MGHRA, CDR2 YSYEKL. Deletions cut 2 bases from V and 7 bases from J, with 12 bases between. The CDR3: CASSQSNIPQPQHF. The CDR3, as DNA: TGCGCCAGCAGCCAAAGTAACATCCCGCAGCCCCAGCATTTT.

The chain recombines TRBV10-2 with TRBJ2-5; tentatively, D is TRBD2 (5 bases). The CDR3 is made up of 18 amino acids. The germline CDR1 and CDR2 sequences are WSHSY and SAAADI. The germline V and J ends were trimmed by 4 bases and 5 bases, with 26 bases remaining between them. The CDR3 spells CASSAFTEPSWERETQYF. As DNA, the CDR3 is TGCGCCAGCAGTGCCTTCACCGAGCCTAGCTGGGAGAGGGAGACCCAGTACTTC.

The V call is TRBV24-1, the J call TRBJ2-5; weak D call: TRBD2 (7 bases). The CDR3 is 13 amino acids. Germline V lookup: CDR1 KGHDR, CDR2 SFDVKD. V was cut by 6 bases and J by 9 bases, with 16 bases left in between. CDR3 amino acids: CATSSGGPGAQYF. The CDR3 nucleotides read TGTGCCACCAGTTCGGGGGGCCCAGGGGCCCAGTACTTC.

The genes are TRBV5-4 and TRBJ2-1; 8 bases fit TRBD2. J was trimmed by 6 bases and V by 3 bases; bases with no gene match: 8. The CDR3 consists of 15 residues. Per the germline V gene, CDR1 is SGHNT and CDR2 is YYREEE (reference sequence). The CDR3 DNA sequence: TGTGCCAGCAGCTCCCCCGGGACTAGTGGCAATGAGCAGTTCTTC. Protein sequence: CASSSPGTSGNEQFF.

The chain carries TRBV5-4 and TRBJ1-3, with D possibly TRBD1 on 5 matching bases. This CDR3 region has 14 residues. Trimming pared 4 bases from V and 2 bases from J, leaving 10 bases between. From germline, CDR1 is SGHNT and CDR2 YYREEE (reference sequence). The CDR3 loop reads CASSPRGAGNTIYF. CDR3 DNA sequence: TGTGCCAGCAGCCCCCGGGGGGCTGGAAACACCATATATTTT.